Following are 19 T cell receptor beta chains from one sample sequenced in a study of blood T cells in healthy people across ages. A J-beta primer mix and a sample-barcoded 5' primer were used in a second PCR of about 7 to 12 cycles. One entry per CDR3 protein results from TCRdb running MiXCR on the 5' RACE reads. Of around 690,000 distinct CDR3 sequences listed, around 54% were seen once; the top ten hold over 35%. Sequenced material: blood. Source of these receptors: a man in his sixties in good health.

This chain joins TRBV10-3 and TRBJ2-7; a weak D match, TRBD1 (6 bases). The CDR3 is made up of 15 amino acids. The germline V and J ends were trimmed by 4 bases and 2 bases, with 15 bases remaining between them. Germline CDR1 and CDR2: ENHRY and SYGVKD. The CDR3 loop is CAISVGTAGAYEQYF. In nucleotides, the CDR3 is TGTGCCATCAGTGTGGGTACGGCAGGGGCCTACGAGCAGTACTTC.

V gene TRBV28 combines with J gene TRBJ2-6, with a tentative D call TRBD2 (6 bases). CDR1 is MDHEN and CDR2 is SYDVKM in the germline V gene. V was shortened by 5 bases and J by 6 bases, with 14 bases between the two germline ends. The CDR3 sequence is 15 residues long. This chain's CDR3 is CASSVPGLEANVLTF. As DNA, the CDR3 is TGTGCCAGCAGTGTTCCGGGACTTGAGGCCAACGTCCTGACTTTC.

The chain has TRBV20-1 and TRBJ1-2, with a weak D call TRBD1 (6 bases). Germline values: CDR1 DFQATT, CDR2 SNEGSKA (reference sequence). Trimming cost V 6 bases and J 8 bases, with 13 bases left between them. This CDR3 comprises 11 residues. The CDR3 DNA reads TGCAGTGCGCCGGAGGGGGTAGGCTACACCTTC. Translating it yields CSAPEGVGYTF.

This chain joins TRBV3-1 and TRBJ1-2; D might be TRBD1 (6 bases). CDR1 is LGHDT, CDR2 YNNKEL, per germline (reference sequence). V gave up 5 bases and J gave up 0 bases, with 13 bases separating them. CDR3 size: 15 residues. In nucleotides, the CDR3 is TGTGCCAGCAGCATAGCCGGGACACCTAACTATGGCTACACCTTC. Amino acid sequence: CASSIAGTPNYGYTF.

V gene TRBV12-3 or TRBV12-4 combines with J gene TRBJ1-5; D is unclear. This CDR3 contains 14 residues. V lost 4 bases and J lost 2, with 9 bases in between. The CDR3 DNA sequence: TGTGCCAGCAGTTCGCAGGAGGGCAATCAGCCCCAGCATTTT. It translates to CASSSQEGNQPQHF.

Only a few counts were recorded for this clonotype. CDR3 sequence: CASSPTGLAQTGNEQFF. The CDR3 bases are TGTGCCAGCAGCCCCACGGGACTAGCGCAAACGGGGAATGAGCAGTTCTTC. The chain combines TRBV2 with TRBJ2-1; TRBD2 aligns across 10 bases. CDR1 SNHLY and CDR2 FYNNEI come from the germline V gene. CDR3 length: 17 residues. The J segment lost 7 bases and the V segment lost 6 bases, leaving 15 bases of the junction unmatched.

The table lists this clonotype with a few counts. This sequence joins TRBV7-2 and TRBJ2-3; a possible D gene is TRBD1 (6 bases). This CDR3 is built from 15 residues. In germline, CDR1 is SGHTA, CDR2 FQGNSA. Trimming left V 5 bases short and J 2 bases short, with 14 bases between. This chain's CDR3 is CASSPDSGATDTQYF. In DNA, the CDR3 is TGTGCCAGCAGCCCGGACAGTGGGGCCACAGATACGCAGTATTTT.

The genes are TRBV6-5 and TRBJ1-1; the D gene is possibly TRBD1 (5 bases). The CDR3 runs to 14 residues. Looked up from germline, CDR1 is MNHEY and CDR2 is SVGAGI. The V end lost 6 bases, the J end lost 2 bases, and 13 bases lay between the germline ends. CDR3 sequence (DNA): TGTGCCAGCAGACCCTCCCGGGGCAACACTGAAGCTTTCTTT. Translation: CASRPSRGNTEAFF.

This sequence joins TRBV11-2 and TRBJ2-5; 11 bases agree with TRBD1. The J call may be wrong; the DNA end is better matched by TRBJ2-7. This CDR3 is 16 amino acids long. Per germline, CDR1 SGHAT and CDR2 FQNNGV. As DNA, the CDR3 is TGTGCCAGCAGCTTAGACCGGACAGGGGGCCATTACGAGCAGTACTTC. Protein sequence: CASSLDRTGGHYEQYF.

As for this clonotype: Germline is not matched at one junction end, which may reflect a read error. The chain has TRBV2 and TRBJ2-1; weak D call: TRBD1 (7 bases). The CDR3 spans 14 residues. Germline V CDR1 and CDR2: SNHLY, FYNNEI. The DNA of the CDR3 is TGTGCCAGCGGTGACAGGGCGGGGTACAATGAGCAGTTCTTC. It specifies CASGDRAGYNEQFF.

The chain links TRBV11-1 to TRBJ2-5; D may be TRBD2 (7 bases). This CDR3 contains 13 residues. V gave up 9 bases and J gave up 4 bases, with 15 bases separating them. The germline V gene has CDR1 SGHAT and CDR2 FQDESV (reference sequence). CDR3 amino acids: CASRRGGVETQYF. CDR3 sequence (DNA): TGTGCCAGTCGGAGGGGGGGAGTAGAGACCCAGTACTTC.

This clonotype was recorded only once. A read error may account for a junction end that differs from germline. The chain uses TRBV5-1 and TRBJ1-1, with D perhaps TRBD1 (5 bases). The germline CDR1 and CDR2 sequences are SGHRS and YFSETQ. The length of the CDR3 is 14 residues. DNA of the CDR3: TGCGCCGGCAGCTTGGCCGCAGGGCTGGTTGAAGCTTTCTTT. As protein: CAGSLAAGLVEAFF.

This clonotype was seen repeatedly, ten times or more. This sequence joins TRBV28 and TRBJ2-7; 8 bases match TRBD2. The trim removed 4 bases at V and 9 bases at J, leaving 5 bases unmatched. The germline V gene has CDR1 MDHEN and CDR2 SYDVKM. The CDR3 is made up of 12 amino acids. This chain's CDR3 is CASSSAGGRQYF. The CDR3 region has the DNA TGTGCCAGCAGTTCGGCGGGAGGTAGGCAGTACTTC.

This clonotype turned up a few times. The chain combines TRBV7-2 with TRBJ2-7; D ambiguous. Near its end, the DNA agrees better with TRBJ2-5, so the J call may be wrong. The CDR3 is 15 residues long. Germline CDR1 and CDR2: SGHTA and FQGNSA. The CDR3 nucleotides read TGTGCCAGCACCTCCCTTGGGCTAGTGGGAGAGACCCAGTACTTC. Encoded protein: CASTSLGLVGETQYF.

This chain uses TRBV5-4 with TRBJ2-1; D may be TRBD2 (8 bases). This CDR3 comprises 14 residues. CDR1 is SGHNT, CDR2 YYREEE, per germline (reference sequence). Trimming left V 3 bases short and J 7 bases short, with 14 bases between. The CDR3 DNA reads as TGTGCCAGCAGCTCGGGAGGGGGCCGGAATGAGCAGTTCTTC. Amino acid sequence: CASSSGGGRNEQFF.

This clonotype was detected a few times. The chain joins TRBV7-2 to TRBJ2-5, with a tentative D call TRBD2 (6 bases). Deletions cut 0 bases from V and 5 bases from J, with 13 bases between. The CDR3 runs to 15 residues. Per the germline V gene, CDR1 is SGHTA and CDR2 is FQGNSA. CDR3 nucleotides: TGTGCCAGCAGCTTAGCGCCGGGACTCCTGGAGACCCAGTACTTC. Residues: CASSLAPGLLETQYF.

The sample holds one count of this clonotype. V gene TRBV6-1 combines with J gene TRBJ2-7; D is ambiguous. This CDR3 spans 10 amino acids. Germline loops: CDR1 MNHNS, CDR2 SASEGT. V dropped 1 base and J dropped 11 bases, with 6 bases sitting between them. For the CDR3, the DNA is TGTGCCAGCAGTGAAGTGCCTAAGTACTTC. Translating it yields CASSEVPKYF.

As for this clonotype: The junction shows a germline mismatch at one end, possibly a read error. The chain joins TRBV4-2 to TRBJ2-1; 11 nucleotides align to TRBD2. Germline CDR1 is LGHNA and CDR2 is YNFKEQ. CDR3 length equals 17 residues. CDR3 in DNA: TGTGCCAGTAGCCAAGATTGGCTAGCGGGGGGCTACAATGAGCAGTTCTTC. Translated: CASSQDWLAGGYNEQFF.

The rearrangement joins TRBV20-1 to TRBJ1-5; perhaps TRBD1 as D (5 bases). The germline V and J ends were trimmed by 6 bases and 2 bases, with 17 bases remaining between them. The CDR3 extends over 15 amino acids. Germline CDR1 and CDR2: DFQATT and SNEGSKA (reference sequence). The CDR3 sequence is CSALKHGGGNQPQHF. The CDR3 region has the DNA TGCAGTGCCCTGAAGCACGGAGGGGGCAATCAGCCCCAGCATTTT.